This TCR beta chain was sequenced for a study of CDR3 diversity in severe acne. V dropped 0 bases and J dropped 1; count of bases not matched to a gene: 3. The CDR3 loop spans 16 amino acids. Germline values: CDR1 SGHNT, CDR2 YENEEA. TCRdb recomputed calls from the PCR reads with MiXCR, one row per CDR3 protein. The sample includes 90,000 or so distinct CDR3 sequences, roughly 52% of them seen just once. This clonotype was counted many times. Sample: blood. The chain recombines TRBV11-3 with TRBJ2-3; 8 bases line up with TRBD1. This TCR was sampled from a male donor in good health, serving as a control. DNA for the CDR3: TGTGCCAGCAGCTTAGAAGCAGGGGGCGGCACAGATACGCAGTATTTT. Encoded protein: CASSLEAGGGTDTQYF. The entire variable domain, with the rest obtained from reference TRBV11-3 and TRBJ2-3, is as follows: EAGVVQSPRYKIIEKKQPVAFWCNPISGHNTLYWYLQNLGQGPELLIRYENEEAVDDSQLPKDRFSAERLKGVDSTLKIQPAELGDSAVYLCASSLEAGGGTDTQYFGPGTRLTVL.